This entry lists 18 T cell receptor beta chains sequenced from one sample in a study of blood T cell repertoires in COVID-19 (dated by TCRdb to 2020 to 2022). The library was generated by the immunoSEQ multiplex PCR assay. TCRdb's version of the immuneACCESS table is confined to in-frame rearrangements and falls short of the full clone set. An unresolved V gene accounts for under half of the shortfall where checked; the remainder is of unknown origin. This sample holds around 94,000 clones; about nine tenths were observed only once. The ten most abundant clones make up approximately 5.6% of the sample. The sample comprised peripheral blood. The receptors shown here come from a woman aged 45-60 years with COVID-19, enrolled during active disease.

The V and J genes are TRBV2 and TRBJ2-3; 7 nucleotides match TRBD2. Germline-derived CDR1 and CDR2 are SNHLY and FYNNEI. The V segment lost 10 bases and the J segment 2 bases; nucleotides outside the gene matches: 12. The CDR3 consists of 15 residues. The CDR3, as DNA: TGTGCCACTAGGAGCGGGACCGCCCCCACAGATACGCAGTATTTT. It specifies CATRSGTAPTDTQYF. The full variable domain, completed using reference TRBV2 and TRBJ2-3, is EPEVTQTPSHQVTQMGQEVILRCVPISNHLYFYWYRQILGQKVEFLVSFYNNEISEKSEIFDDQFSVERPDGSNFTLKIRSTKLEDSAMYFCATRSGTAPTDTQYFGPGTRLTVL.

CDR3: CASSSGPLGGNEQFF. CDR3 DNA: TGCGCCAGCAGCTCGGGACCCCTTGGGGGGAATGAGCAGTTCTTC. This chain joins TRBV4-1 and TRBJ2-1; TRBD2 is a possible D gene (6 bases). From germline, CDR1 is MGHRA and CDR2 YSYEKL. There are 15 residues in the CDR3. Between the trimmed V and J ends, which lost 5 bases and 7 bases, there was a span of 18 bases.

The chain links TRBV11-2 to TRBJ2-5; the D gene is possibly TRBD1 (6 bases). Germline CDR1 reads SGHAT; CDR2 reads FQNNGV. The CDR3 has 15 amino acids. The V and J ends lost 1 base and 5 bases respectively, with 14 bases between them. CDR3 DNA sequence: TGTGCCAGCAGCTTAGCGGGGACATCCTCGGAGACCCAGTACTTC. It is translated as CASSLAGTSSETQYF.

The chain carries TRBV30 and TRBJ1-6; D possibly corresponds to TRBD1 (6 bases). Germline-derived CDR1 and CDR2 are GTSNPN and SVGIG (reference sequence). V was trimmed by 3 bases and J by 5 bases, leaving 11 bases between them. The CDR3 consists of 14 residues. CDR3 amino acids: CAWRDSVNNSPLHF. CDR3 coding DNA: TGTGCCTGGAGGGACAGTGTCAATAATTCACCCCTCCACTTT.

This chain connects TRBV7-6 to TRBJ2-1, with D tentatively TRBD2 (6 bases). Germline CDR1 is SGHVS and CDR2 is FNYEAQ. CDR3 length: 15 residues. Trimming left V 5 bases short and J 5 bases short, with 16 bases between. The CDR3 sequence: CASSLTGVSHNEQFF. CDR3 nucleotide sequence: TGTGCCAGCAGCCTCACGGGGGTGTCCCACAATGAGCAGTTCTTC.

This clone was counted a single time. The chain recombines TRBV28 with TRBJ1-1, with D tentatively TRBD1 (6 bases). The CDR3 covers 13 residues. CDR1 is MDHEN and CDR2 is SYDVKM in the germline V gene. CDR3 in amino acids: CGSAGGMNTEAFF. DNA for the CDR3: TGTGGTTCAGCGGGGGGCATGAACACTGAAGCTTTCTTT.

The gene calls are TRBV4-3 and TRBJ1-4; D not certain. The CDR3 length is 14 residues. Germline-derived CDR1 and CDR2 are LGHNA and YSLEER. Trimming shortened V by 3 bases and J by 7 bases, and 12 bases separated the two germline ends. The CDR3 protein is CASSHLDIPEKLFF. CDR3 bases: TGCGCCAGCAGCCATCTTGACATTCCTGAAAAACTGTTTTTT.

This sequence joins TRBV29-1 and TRBJ2-3, with 8 nucleotides matching TRBD2. Germline V gene sequence: CDR1 SQVTM, CDR2 ANQGSEA. V trimming: 7 bases; J trimming: 4 bases; junction bases outside the gene matches: 13. The CDR3 is made up of 15 amino acids. The CDR3 nucleotides are TGCAGCGGGGTCCGTAGCGGGGCCCCCCCAGATACGCAGTATTTT. This gives the protein CSGVRSGAPPDTQYF.

The chain joins TRBV29-1 to TRBJ1-2; TRBD1 aligns across 9 bases. The germline V gene encodes CDR1 SQVTM and CDR2 ANQGSEA. V lost 6 bases, J lost 2 bases, and 10 bases stayed unmatched. The CDR3 spans 15 residues. The CDR3 protein is CSVASGTGINYGYTF. CDR3 nucleotides: TGCAGCGTCGCCTCCGGGACAGGGATAAACTATGGCTACACCTTC.

The V call is TRBV19, the J call TRBJ2-2; D gene uncertain. The CDR3 contains 15 residues. Deletions cut 4 bases from V and 0 bases from J, with 9 bases between. CDR1 and CDR2 (germline): LNHDA, SQIVND (reference sequence). CDR3 loop: CASSNGSPNTGELFF. The CDR3 region has the DNA TGTGCCAGTAGTAATGGCTCCCCGAACACCGGGGAGCTGTTTTTT.

J is TRBJ1-1 and V is TRBV30; possible D gene TRBD1, 6 bases. This CDR3 spans 12 amino acids. V was trimmed by 4 bases and J by 1 base, leaving 7 bases between them. The germline CDR1 and CDR2 sequences are GTSNPN and SVGIG (reference sequence). CDR3 sequence (DNA): TGTGCCTGGAACAGGGAGAACACTGAAGCTTTCTTT. Translating it yields CAWNRENTEAFF.

V is TRBV5-4 and J is TRBJ2-1, with TRBD2 identical over 9 bases. The ends lost 4 bases at V and 2 bases at J; junction bases unmatched: 4. Looked up from germline, CDR1 is SGHNT and CDR2 is YYREEE (reference sequence). This CDR3 is built from 15 residues. CDR3 protein: CASSPGLAPYNEQFF. DNA of the CDR3: TGTGCCAGCAGCCCGGGACTAGCCCCCTACAATGAGCAGTTCTTC. The whole variable domain, remainder taken from reference TRBV5-4 and TRBJ2-1, is ETGVTQSPTHLIKTRGQQVTLRCSSQSGHNTVSWYQQALGQGPQFIFQYYREEENGRGNFPPRFSGLQFPNYSSELNVNALELDDSALYLCASSPGLAPYNEQFFGPGTRLTVL.

Of note for this clone: A much larger clone lies one base from this, so it may be a read error. The chain is built from TRBV28 and TRBJ1-1, with TRBD1 matching 9 bases. The CDR3 runs to 14 residues. Germline-derived CDR1 and CDR2 are MDHEN and SYDVKM. Trimming cost V 6 bases and J 1 base; bases outside gene matches: 3. This CDR3 is CASSPGQGNTEAFF. As DNA, the CDR3 is TGTGCCAGCAGCCCGGGACAGGGGAACACTGAAGCTTTCTTT.

The chain links TRBV12-3 or TRBV12-4 to TRBJ2-1, with D perhaps matching TRBD2 (7 bases). The CDR3 has 12 residues. V dropped 4 bases and J dropped 11 bases, with 12 bases sitting between them. This chain's CDR3 is CASSSRGGQQFF. The DNA of the CDR3 is TGTGCCAGCAGTTCCCGCGGGGGCCAGCAGTTCTTC.

This chain connects TRBV27 to TRBJ1-1, with 9 nucleotides matching TRBD1. The CDR3 spans 12 residues. The germline V gene has CDR1 MNHEY and CDR2 SMNVEV (reference sequence). With V trimmed by 6 bases and J by 5 bases, 1 base remained unmatched. The CDR3 sequence is CASRTGGTEAFF. The DNA of the CDR3 is TGTGCCAGCAGGACAGGGGGGACTGAAGCTTTCTTT.

The chain combines TRBV2 with TRBJ1-6, with a possible D match to TRBD1 (6 bases). Trimming cost V 11 bases and J 1 base, with 9 bases left between them. The CDR3 loop spans 13 amino acids. The germline V gene encodes CDR1 SNHLY and CDR2 FYNNEI. The CDR3 region is CARTGSYNSPLHF. CDR3 sequence (DNA): TGTGCCCGAACAGGGTCCTATAATTCACCCCTCCACTTT.

The chain uses TRBV5-1 and TRBJ2-2; 14 bases fit TRBD2. There are 16 residues in the CDR3. Per germline, CDR1 SGHRS and CDR2 YFSETQ. V lost 4 bases and J lost 6; bases outside the gene matches: 5. CDR3 region: CASSKGLAGAAGELFF. The CDR3 DNA reads TGCGCCAGCAGCAAGGGACTAGCGGGGGCGGCCGGGGAGCTGTTTTTT.

V usage is TRBV7-3 and J usage is TRBJ2-7; D not certain. V was shortened by 5 bases and J by 3 bases, with 17 bases between the two germline ends. The CDR3 is 15 amino acids. Germline values: CDR1 SGHTA, CDR2 FQGTGA. In DNA form, the CDR3 reads TGTGCCAGCAGCCCCCGAACCGACGGAGTCTACGAGCAGTACTTC. The encoded protein is CASSPRTDGVYEQYF.